This T cell receptor (beta chain) appears in the sequencing data of a study of blood T cell repertoires in COVID-19. On the study more broadly: Spain, Italy and the United States supplied samples that represented acute and convalescent COVID-19.

TCRdb's table, derived via immunoSEQ multiplex PCR, lists solely in-frame clones and lacks some. This sample carries nearly 70,000 clones, approximately 89% of them seen once, and the ten largest clones take 5.5% to 7%. This clone was recorded only once. Germline CDR1 reads PRHDT; CDR2 reads FYEKMQ (reference sequence). There are 16 residues in the CDR3. Between the trimmed V and J ends, which lost 7 bases and 0 bases, there was a span of 18 bases. The origin of this receptor is a woman aged 70-85 years with acute or convalescent COVID-19. The chain couples TRBV13 to TRBJ1-1, with D possibly matching TRBD1 (5 bases). Sequenced input: peripheral blood. CDR3 coding DNA: TGTGCCAGCACCTCGGGGGGTTTCAACATGAACACTGAAGCTTTCTTT. Translated: CASTSGGFNMNTEAFF.